This T cell receptor (beta chain) was profiled in a study of identical twins. Study findings and constraints: Within cord blood, abundant beta clonotypes carried fewer insertions, but memory repertoires showed no such trend.

V lost 7 bases to trimming and J lost 0 bases, with 6 bases between them. The CDR3 is 13 residues long. Each CDR3 protein gets one entry after TCRdb re-called the 5' RACE reads with MiXCR. Counted here are 640,000 or so distinct CDR3 sequences, 6.1% occurring once; the ten biggest clones make up 1.5% to 2%. A word on this clonotype: The antigen remains undetermined.

The chain is built from TRBV12-3 or TRBV12-4 and TRBJ2-2, with unresolved D. Material for sequencing was naive T cells sorted from blood. This TCR was recovered from a man younger than 30 in good health. This chain's CDR3 is CASTPTNTGELFF. The CDR3 DNA follows: TGTGCCAGCACCCCCACGAACACCGGGGAGCTGTTTTTT.